These 11 T cell receptor beta chains came from one sample sequenced in a study of blood T cells in healthy people across ages. A sample-barcoded 5' primer and a J-beta primer mix were used in a second PCR of roughly 7 to 11 cycles. TCRdb recomputed calls from the 5' RACE reads with MiXCR, one row per CDR3 protein. The sample lists a few hundred thousand distinct CDR3 sequences; 25% to 30% were seen once. Material: blood. Receptor source: a woman between 70 and 85 years old in good health.

The chain joins TRBV5-6 to TRBJ2-2, with D possibly TRBD2 on 6 matching bases. Germline V CDR1 and CDR2: SGHDT, YYEEEE. The CDR3 covers 16 residues. The V end lost 4 bases, the J end lost 3 bases, and 16 bases lay between the germline ends. CDR3 residues: CASSVRPGLYTGELFF. CDR3 nucleotides: TGTGCCAGCAGCGTTAGACCGGGACTGTACACCGGGGAGCTGTTTTTT.

The chain carries TRBV24-1 and TRBJ2-5; D is uncertain. Germline V gives CDR1 KGHDR, CDR2 SFDVKD. The CDR3 extends over 14 amino acids. Trimming cost V 3 bases and J 2 bases, with 9 bases left between them. The CDR3, as DNA: TGTGCCACCAGTGATCTGAAGGGTCAAGAGACCCAGTACTTC. It specifies CATSDLKGQETQYF.

This clonotype appeared once. The genes are TRBV20-1 and TRBJ1-2; D gene ambiguous. V was clipped by 6 bases and J by 2 bases, with 10 bases between them. Germline V lookup: CDR1 DFQATT, CDR2 SNEGSKA (reference sequence). The CDR3 covers 12 residues. CDR3 nucleotides: TGCAGTGCCGATCAAGGGAACTATGGCTACACCTTC. Its protein product is CSADQGNYGYTF.

This clonotype has only a few counts. The chain has TRBV4-2 and TRBJ2-7; maybe TRBD2 (5 bases). There are 14 residues in the CDR3. The V end was cut by 0 bases, the J end by 0 bases, with 6 bases between. Germline CDR1 is LGHNA and CDR2 is YNFKEQ. CDR3: CASSQETSSYEQYF. CDR3 nucleotide sequence: TGTGCCAGCAGCCAAGAAACTAGCTCCTACGAGCAGTACTTC.

The gene calls are TRBV20-1 and TRBJ1-2, with 8 bases lining up with TRBD1. CDR3 length: 13 amino acids. V lost 4 bases, J lost 4 bases, and 5 bases stayed unmatched. Germline CDR1 and CDR2: DFQATT and SNEGSKA (reference sequence). The DNA of the CDR3 is TGCAGTGCTATGGGACAGGCAGGCTATGGCTACACCTTC. Encoded protein: CSAMGQAGYGYTF.

The J gene is TRBJ1-1, the V gene TRBV5-5; weak D call: TRBD1 (5 bases). Per germline, CDR1 SGHKS and CDR2 YYEKEE (reference sequence). This CDR3 region has 14 residues. The V and J ends lost 3 bases and 1 base respectively, with 10 bases between them. This chain's CDR3 is CASSWGQGNTEAFF. The CDR3 DNA is TGTGCCAGCAGCTGGGGCCAGGGGAACACTGAAGCTTTCTTT.

This clonotype was counted only a few times. J is TRBJ2-5 and V is TRBV5-1; D is perhaps TRBD1 or TRBD2 (5 bases each). Germline V lookup: CDR1 SGHRS, CDR2 YFSETQ. Trimming removed 4 bases from V and 6 bases from J, with 16 bases in between. The CDR3 extends over 14 amino acids. CDR3 in DNA: TGCGCCAGCAGCCCTAGTGGGCAGGGACAGACCCAGTACTTC. Its protein product is CASSPSGQGQTQYF.

This chain links TRBV20-1 with TRBJ1-3, with TRBD1 matching 10 bases. CDR3 length equals 17 residues. Trimming removed 0 bases from V and 2 bases from J; junction bases left unmatched: 7. CDR1 is DFQATT, CDR2 SNEGSKA, per germline (reference sequence). The CDR3 sequence: CSARDPPGQGTGNTIYF. CDR3 sequence (DNA): TGCAGTGCTAGAGATCCTCCGGGACAGGGGACTGGAAACACCATATATTTT.

This clonotype occurred many times. This sequence joins TRBV5-1 and TRBJ2-7; 9 nucleotides agree with TRBD1. V lost 4 bases and J lost 6; bases outside the gene matches: 14. CDR3 length: 16 residues. The germline V gene encodes CDR1 SGHRS and CDR2 YFSETQ. As DNA, the CDR3 is TGCGCCAGCAGCGCTGGTTTTGGGACAGGGTTCGGCGAGCAGTACTTC. Protein: CASSAGFGTGFGEQYF. The full variable domain, with the rest looked up from reference TRBV5-1 and TRBJ2-7, is KAGVTQTPRYLIKTRGQQVTLSCSPISGHRSVSWYQQTPGQGLQFLFEYFSETQRNKGNFPGRFSGRQFSNSRSEMNVSTLELGDSALYLCASSAGFGTGFGEQYFGPGTRLTVT.

This clonotype showed up just a few times. A junction end diverges from the germline sequence, so it may reflect a read error. The V gene is TRBV18, the J gene TRBJ1-4; D gene unclear. The length of the CDR3 is 16 residues. Germline loops: CDR1 KGHSH, CDR2 LQKENI. CDR3 residues: CASSPAQPATNEKLFF. The CDR3 coding sequence is TGCGCCAGCTCACCTGCTCAACCTGCAACTAATGAAAAACTGTTTTTT.

V and J are TRBV24-1 and TRBJ1-2; tentative D call: TRBD1 (6 bases). This CDR3 contains 16 residues. V was trimmed by 3 bases and J by 4 bases, leaving 17 bases between them. The germline gives CDR1 KGHDR, CDR2 SFDVKD. CDR3 sequence reads: CATSDPGVPIFYGYTF. CDR3 DNA sequence: TGTGCCACCAGTGATCCAGGGGTGCCGATATTCTATGGCTACACCTTC.